This entry lists 6 T cell receptor beta chains sequenced from one sample in a study of blood T cell repertoires in COVID-19. TCRdb keeps only in-frame clones here, not all; method: immunoSEQ multiplex PCR. The sample carries about 240,000 clones, about four fifths recorded once. The material sequenced was peripheral blood. Receptors were obtained from a woman younger than 35 with acute or convalescent COVID-19.

J is TRBJ2-7 and V is TRBV6-5, with 7 bases fitting TRBD1. This CDR3 comprises 12 residues. CDR1 and CDR2 from the germline V gene are MNHEY and SVGAGI. V shed 6 bases and J 7 bases; nucleotides not matched to a gene: 6. The chain's CDR3 is CASRGTVGEQYF. As DNA, the CDR3 is TGTGCCAGCAGAGGGACAGTAGGGGAGCAGTACTTC.

The chain has TRBV6-5 and TRBJ2-1; 11 bases map to TRBD1. CDR1 and CDR2 (germline): MNHEY, SVGAGI. The V segment lost 0 bases and the J segment 12 bases; nucleotides outside the gene matches: 10. CDR3 length: 16 residues. CDR3 protein: CASSYSLGTGGMVQFF. CDR3 in DNA: TGTGCCAGCAGTTACTCATTAGGGACAGGGGGAATGGTGCAGTTCTTC.

The V and J genes are TRBV7-3 and TRBJ2-6, with unresolved D. Deletions cut 2 bases from V and 0 bases from J, with 8 bases between. Germline CDR1 and CDR2: SGHTA and FQGTGA. The CDR3 is 16 amino acids. In DNA form, the CDR3 reads TGTGCCAGCAGCTTAGGTAGCAACTCTGGGGCCAACGTCCTGACTTTC. Translated: CASSLGSNSGANVLTF.

This sequence joins TRBV18 and TRBJ1-5; no clear D gene. This CDR3 contains 14 residues. The V and J ends lost 0 bases and 0 bases respectively, with 3 bases between them. Per germline, CDR1 KGHSH and CDR2 LQKENI. The CDR3 DNA sequence: TGTGCCAGCTCACCACCTTATAGCAATCAGCCCCAGCATTTT. This encodes CASSPPYSNQPQHF.

The J gene is TRBJ2-2, the V gene TRBV27; 11 bases are a match to TRBD2. From germline, CDR1 is MNHEY and CDR2 SMNVEV (reference sequence). This CDR3 is 14 amino acids long. J lost 4 bases, V lost 6 bases, and 1 base had no gene match. The CDR3 bases are TGTGCCAGCAGGGGACTAGCGGTCACCGGGGAGCTGTTTTTT. Translating gives CASRGLAVTGELFF.

The chain joins TRBV19 to TRBJ2-7; 9 bases fit TRBD1. V lost 6 bases and J lost 3; bases outside the gene matches: 18. From germline, CDR1 is LNHDA and CDR2 SQIVND (reference sequence). CDR3 size: 18 residues. The CDR3 nucleotides read TGTGCCAGTAGGCCGGAGTATACCGGGACAGGGAACCGCTACGAGCAGTACTTC. Translated, it gives CASRPEYTGTGNRYEQYF. Full variable domain (missing parts from reference TRBV19 and TRBJ2-7): DGGITQSPKYLFRKEGQNVTLSCEQNLNHDAMYWYRQDPGQGLRLIYYSQIVNDFQKGDIAEGYSVSREKKESFPLTVTSAQKNPTAFYLCASRPEYTGTGNRYEQYFGPGTRLTVT.